One sample yielded the 17 T cell receptor beta chains listed below, sequenced in a study of T cells in narcolepsy. Libraries were prepared by immunoSEQ multiplex PCR; TCRdb keeps only in-frame clonotypes and omits some of them. Of fewer than 30,000 clones listed, about 89% were seen once; the top ten hold more than 0.95%. Material: CD45RA- memory CD4+ T cells from PBMCs. The receptor set was obtained from a human donor with narcolepsy.

This rearrangement joins TRBV7-7 to TRBJ2-5, with TRBD1 identical over 8 bases. The CDR3 length is 14 residues. With 4 bases clipped from V and 1 base from J, the junction kept 2 bases outside the gene matches. Germline CDR1 SSHAT, CDR2 FNYEAQ (reference sequence). The CDR3 DNA is TGTGCCAGCAGCTGGGGGACAGGCCAAGAGACCCAGTACTTC. Translated, it gives CASSWGTGQETQYF.

The chain combines TRBV6-6 with TRBJ2-1; D uncertain. This CDR3 comprises 13 residues. Trimming stripped 7 bases from V and 1 base from J, with 8 bases between. Germline V gives CDR1 MNHNY, CDR2 SVGAGI (reference sequence). The CDR3 coding sequence is TGTGCCAGCAAGCCACCGTCCTACAATGAGCAGTTCTTC. It is translated as CASKPPSYNEQFF.

The chain recombines TRBV7-2 with TRBJ2-2; maybe TRBD1 (5 bases). This CDR3 region has 13 residues. V lost 4 bases, J lost 4 bases, and 7 bases lay in between. In germline, CDR1 is SGHTA, CDR2 FQGNSA. CDR3 region: CASSYQGTGELFF. DNA of the CDR3: TGTGCCAGCAGCTATCAGGGCACCGGGGAGCTGTTTTTT.

The V call is TRBV7-2, the J call TRBJ2-7, with TRBD2 matching over 8 bases. Germline lookup yields CDR1 SGHTA and CDR2 FQGNSA. This CDR3 contains 14 residues. The V and J ends lost 5 bases and 4 bases, in that order; junction bases with no gene match: 7. CDR3 sequence: CASSAGAGEYEQYV. As DNA, the CDR3 is TGTGCCAGCAGCGCTGGAGCGGGGGAGTACGAGCAGTACGTC.

CDR3 nucleotides: TGTGCCAGTAGCCCGGGGACAGGGAAAAAGACCCAGTACTTC. Residues: CASSPGTGKKTQYF. This chain connects TRBV19 to TRBJ2-5; TRBD1 matches at 9 bases. The germline CDR1 and CDR2 sequences are LNHDA and SQIVND (reference sequence). After removal of 6 bases from V and 6 bases from J, the junction contained 8 bases not matched to a gene. The CDR3 has 14 amino acids.

The rearrangement uses TRBV10-3 and TRBJ1-1; D gene uncertain. V lost 0 bases and J lost 7, with 12 bases in between. The germline V gene encodes CDR1 ENHRY and CDR2 SYGVKD. CDR3 length equals 14 residues. The CDR3 loop is CAISESQGSLEAFF. The CDR3 coding sequence is TGTGCCATCAGTGAGTCACAAGGGTCTCTTGAAGCTTTCTTT.

This clone was seen a single time. The chain carries TRBV9 and TRBJ1-2; 7 bases are a match to TRBD1. The CDR3 is 16 amino acids. J was trimmed by 4 bases and V by 0 bases; bases with no gene match: 9. Germline CDR1 reads SGDLS; CDR2 reads YYNGEE. CDR3 amino acids: CASSVATTDRPYGYTF. The DNA for the CDR3 is TGTGCCAGCAGCGTAGCTACTACGGACAGGCCCTATGGCTACACCTTC. The full variable domain, its missing parts supplied by reference TRBV9 and TRBJ1-2, is DSGVTQTPKHLITATGQRVTLRCSPRSGDLSVYWYQQSLDQGLQFLIQYYNGEERAKGNILERFSAQQFPDLHSELNLSSLELGDSALYFCASSVATTDRPYGYTFGSGTRLTVV.

The V and J genes are TRBV5-4 and TRBJ2-1; 8 bases are shared with TRBD2. The germline V gene encodes CDR1 SGHNT and CDR2 YYREEE (reference sequence). CDR3 length: 15 amino acids. J was trimmed by 2 bases and V by 3 bases; bases with no gene match: 4. The CDR3 coding sequence is TGTGCCAGCAGCTCTTCCGGGGGGGCCTACAATGAGCAGTTCTTC. It is translated as CASSSSGGAYNEQFF.

This chain uses TRBV18 with TRBJ1-1; 7 bases are a match to TRBD1. The CDR3 contains 14 residues. Germline values: CDR1 KGHSH, CDR2 LQKENI. V gave up 6 bases and J gave up 6 bases; unmatched junction bases: 10. CDR3 loop: CASSQGQDSAEAFF. The CDR3 nucleotides are TGTGCCAGCTCTCAAGGACAGGATTCCGCTGAAGCTTTCTTT.

The chain links TRBV7-7 to TRBJ2-1, with 8 positions matching TRBD2. This CDR3 has 14 amino acids. V shed 2 bases, J shed 8 bases, and the junction held 5 bases outside the gene matches. Germline CDR1 reads SSHAT; CDR2 reads FNYEAQ (reference sequence). The CDR3 DNA sequence: TGTGCCAGCAGCTTATTAGGACTAGCTGATGAGCAGTTCTTC. Its protein is CASSLLGLADEQFF.

The chain joins TRBV7-9 to TRBJ2-5, with 10 nucleotides matching TRBD2. This CDR3 region has 17 residues. CDR1 is SEHNR, CDR2 FQNEAQ, per germline (reference sequence). Unmatched junction bases numbered 9, after V lost 0 bases and J lost 5 bases. CDR3 sequence reads: CASSLAQEAGGPETQYF. The CDR3 region has the DNA TGTGCCAGCAGCTTAGCGCAGGAAGCGGGGGGGCCGGAGACCCAGTACTTC.

This sequence joins TRBV6-5 and TRBJ1-2; maybe TRBD1 (5 bases). The ends were cut back, 2 bases at V and 6 bases at J, with 10 bases in the middle. The germline V gene has CDR1 MNHEY and CDR2 SVGAGI. The CDR3 totals 13 residues. The CDR3 coding sequence is TGTGCCAGCAGTTACCCCGACAGCGATGGCTACACCTTC. Its translation is CASSYPDSDGYTF.

This chain links TRBV6-6 with TRBJ1-2, with 7 positions matching TRBD1. The germline gives CDR1 MNHNY, CDR2 SVGAGI (reference sequence). The CDR3 runs 14 residues. V shed 4 bases and J 8 bases; nucleotides not matched to a gene: 10. The CDR3 bases are TGTGCCAGCAGTTCGAATAGACAGGGAGAGGGCTACACCTTC. Translated: CASSSNRQGEGYTF.

The chain joins TRBV11-2 to TRBJ2-2, with D unclear. V was trimmed by 0 bases and J by 1 base, leaving 9 bases between them. CDR1 and CDR2 (germline): SGHAT, FQNNGV. This CDR3 is 16 amino acids long. The CDR3 protein is CASSLEIGRNTGELFF. The CDR3, as DNA: TGTGCCAGCAGCTTAGAAATAGGAAGGAACACCGGGGAGCTGTTTTTT.

This rearrangement joins TRBV6-1 to TRBJ1-1; D gene unclear. V lost 1 base to trimming and J lost 2 bases, with 5 bases between them. This CDR3 contains 13 residues. The germline gives CDR1 MNHNS, CDR2 SASEGT. The CDR3 nucleotides are TGTGCCAGCAGTGAAGGGGAAAACACTGAAGCTTTCTTT. The encoded protein is CASSEGENTEAFF.

The gene calls are TRBV6-1 and TRBJ2-7; D might be TRBD2 (6 bases). V gave up 5 bases and J gave up 3 bases, with 8 bases separating them. This CDR3 spans 12 amino acids. The germline gives CDR1 MNHNS, CDR2 SASEGT. CDR3 region: CASSLTSYEQYV. CDR3 DNA: TGTGCCAGCAGTCTGACTAGCTACGAGCAGTACGTC.

The genes are TRBV19 and TRBJ2-1; TRBD1 might be the D (6 bases). Deletions cut 5 bases from V and 7 bases from J, with 21 bases between. This CDR3 is built from 16 residues. Germline-derived CDR1 and CDR2 are LNHDA and SQIVND (reference sequence). The CDR3 loop is CASSAGQSGAGNEQFF. For the CDR3, the DNA is TGTGCCAGTAGTGCAGGACAGAGTGGGGCAGGGAATGAGCAGTTCTTC.